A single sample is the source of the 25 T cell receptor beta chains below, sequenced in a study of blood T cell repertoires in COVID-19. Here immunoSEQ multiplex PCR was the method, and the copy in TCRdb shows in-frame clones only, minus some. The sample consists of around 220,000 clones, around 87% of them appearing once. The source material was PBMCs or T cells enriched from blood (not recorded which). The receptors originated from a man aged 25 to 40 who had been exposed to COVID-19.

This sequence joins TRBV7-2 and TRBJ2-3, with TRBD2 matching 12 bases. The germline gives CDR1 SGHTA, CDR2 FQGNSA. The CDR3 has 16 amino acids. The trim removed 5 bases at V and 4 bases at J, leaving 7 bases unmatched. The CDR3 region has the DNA TGTGCCAGCAGCAAAACTAGCGGGGGGCGGGCAGATACGCAGTATTTT. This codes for CASSKTSGGRADTQYF. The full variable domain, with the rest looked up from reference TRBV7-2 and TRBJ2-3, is GAGVSQSPSNKVTEKGKDVELRCDPISGHTALYWYRQSLGQGLEFLIYFQGNSAPDKSGLPSDRFSAERTGGSVSTLTIQRTQQEDSAVYLCASSKTSGGRADTQYFGPGTRLTVL.

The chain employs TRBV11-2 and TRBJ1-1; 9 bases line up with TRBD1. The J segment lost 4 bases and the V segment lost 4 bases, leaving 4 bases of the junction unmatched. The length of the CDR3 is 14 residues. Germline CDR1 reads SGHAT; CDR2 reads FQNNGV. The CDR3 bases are TGTGCCAGCAGCTGGGGGACAGGGAGCACTGAAGCTTTCTTT. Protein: CASSWGTGSTEAFF.

CDR3 in DNA: TGTGCCAGCAGCCAAACTAGCGGGGGGGCCGCGGATACGCAGTATTTT. It specifies CASSQTSGGAADTQYF. J is TRBJ2-3 and V is TRBV3-1 (or the pseudogene TRBV3-2); 13 bases fit TRBD2. The CDR3 spans 16 residues. V dropped 2 bases and J dropped 6; count of bases not matched to a gene: 5. The germline CDR1 and CDR2 sequences are LGHDT and YNNKEL (reference sequence).

The CDR3 spells CASSGPSVNTEAFF. Written as DNA, the CDR3 is TGTGCCAGTAGCGGTCCGAGCGTGAACACTGAAGCTTTCTTT. J is TRBJ1-1 and V is TRBV19; D is ambiguous. The CDR3 is 14 residues long. Trimming shortened V by 6 bases and J by 0 bases, and 11 bases separated the two germline ends. The germline V gene encodes CDR1 LNHDA and CDR2 SQIVND (reference sequence).

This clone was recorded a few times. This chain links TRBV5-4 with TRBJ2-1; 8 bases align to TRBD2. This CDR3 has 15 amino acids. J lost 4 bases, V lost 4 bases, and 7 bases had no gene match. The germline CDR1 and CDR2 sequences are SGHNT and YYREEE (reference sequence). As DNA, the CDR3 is TGTGCCAGCAGCCGGGGACTAGGCGATTACAATGAGCAGTTCTTC. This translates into CASSRGLGDYNEQFF.

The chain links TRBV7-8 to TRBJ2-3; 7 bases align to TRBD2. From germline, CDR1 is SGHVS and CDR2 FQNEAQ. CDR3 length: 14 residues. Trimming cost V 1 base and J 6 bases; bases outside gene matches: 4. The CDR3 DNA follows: TGTGCCAGCAGCTTAGGGACTAGATCGGATACGCAGTATTTT. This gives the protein CASSLGTRSDTQYF.

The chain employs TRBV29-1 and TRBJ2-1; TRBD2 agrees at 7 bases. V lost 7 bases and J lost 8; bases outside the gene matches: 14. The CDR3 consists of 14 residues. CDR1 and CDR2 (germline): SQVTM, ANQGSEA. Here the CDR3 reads CSARAGAGRDEQFF. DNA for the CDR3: TGCAGCGCCCGCGCCGGGGCAGGGAGGGATGAGCAGTTCTTC.

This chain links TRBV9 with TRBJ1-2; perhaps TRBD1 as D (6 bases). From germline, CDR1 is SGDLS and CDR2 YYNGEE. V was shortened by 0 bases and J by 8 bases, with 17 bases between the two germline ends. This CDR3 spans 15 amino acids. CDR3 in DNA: TGTGCCAGCAGCGTAGATGGTAGGGGGTGGAAAGGCTACACCTTC. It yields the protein CASSVDGRGWKGYTF. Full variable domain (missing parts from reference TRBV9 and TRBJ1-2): DSGVTQTPKHLITATGQRVTLRCSPRSGDLSVYWYQQSLDQGLQFLIQYYNGEERAKGNILERFSAQQFPDLHSELNLSSLELGDSALYFCASSVDGRGWKGYTFGSGTRLTVV.

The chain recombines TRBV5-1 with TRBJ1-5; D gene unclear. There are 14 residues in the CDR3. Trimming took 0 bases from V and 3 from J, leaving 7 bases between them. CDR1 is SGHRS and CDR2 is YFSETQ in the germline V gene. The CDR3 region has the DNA TGCGCCAGCAGCTTGGAAGAGCTCAATCAGCCCCAGCATTTT. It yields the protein CASSLEELNQPQHF.

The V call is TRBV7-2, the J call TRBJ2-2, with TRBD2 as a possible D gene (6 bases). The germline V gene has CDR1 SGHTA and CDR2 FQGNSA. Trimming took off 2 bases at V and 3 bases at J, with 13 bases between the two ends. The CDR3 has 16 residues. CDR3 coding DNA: TGTGCCAGCAGCTTACGGACCGGGGAGGACACCGGGGAGCTGTTTTTT. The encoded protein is CASSLRTGEDTGELFF.

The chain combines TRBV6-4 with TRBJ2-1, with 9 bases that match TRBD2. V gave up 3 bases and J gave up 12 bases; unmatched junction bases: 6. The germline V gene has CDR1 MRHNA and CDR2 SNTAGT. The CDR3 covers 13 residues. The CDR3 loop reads CASSESGGRTQFF. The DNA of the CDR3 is TGTGCCAGCAGTGAGAGCGGGGGGAGAACGCAGTTCTTC.

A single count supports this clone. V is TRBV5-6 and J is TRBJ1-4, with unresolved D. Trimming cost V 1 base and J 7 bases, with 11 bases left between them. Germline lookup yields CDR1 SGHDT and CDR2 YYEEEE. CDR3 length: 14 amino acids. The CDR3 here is CASSLSVGGEKLFF. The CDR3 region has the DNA TGTGCCAGCAGCTTGTCCGTAGGAGGTGAAAAACTGTTTTTT.

CDR3 sequence: CASSFVPEEPQHF. CDR3 sequence (DNA): TGTGCCAGCAGTTTCGTCCCTGAGGAGCCCCAGCATTTT. This chain joins TRBV12-3 or TRBV12-4 and TRBJ1-5, with unresolved D. The CDR3 extends over 13 amino acids. The germline V and J ends were trimmed by 3 bases and 8 bases, with 11 bases remaining between them.

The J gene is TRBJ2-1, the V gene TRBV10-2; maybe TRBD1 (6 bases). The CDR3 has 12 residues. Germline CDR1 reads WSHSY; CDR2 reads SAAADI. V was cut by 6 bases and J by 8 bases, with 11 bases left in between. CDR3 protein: CASRHRAHEQFF. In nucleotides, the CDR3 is TGCGCCAGCAGGCACAGGGCCCATGAGCAGTTCTTC.

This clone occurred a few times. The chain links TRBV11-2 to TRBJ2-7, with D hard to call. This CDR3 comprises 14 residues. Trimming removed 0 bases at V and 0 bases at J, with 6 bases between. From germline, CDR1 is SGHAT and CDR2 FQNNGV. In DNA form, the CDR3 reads TGTGCCAGCAGCTTAGATCCGAGCTCCTACGAGCAGTACTTC. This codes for CASSLDPSSYEQYF.

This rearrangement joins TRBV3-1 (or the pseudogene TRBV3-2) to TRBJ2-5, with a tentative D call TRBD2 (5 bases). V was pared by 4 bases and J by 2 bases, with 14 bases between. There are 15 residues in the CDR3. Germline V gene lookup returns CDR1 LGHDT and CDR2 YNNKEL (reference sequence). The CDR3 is CASSPIQTTQETQYF. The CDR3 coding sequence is TGTGCCAGCAGCCCTATCCAGACTACACAAGAGACCCAGTACTTC.

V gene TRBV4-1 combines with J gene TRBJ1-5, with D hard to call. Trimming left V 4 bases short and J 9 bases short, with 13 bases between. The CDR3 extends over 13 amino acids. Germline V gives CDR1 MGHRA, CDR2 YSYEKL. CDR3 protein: CASSPLGFRPQHF. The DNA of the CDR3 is TGCGCCAGCAGCCCCCTAGGCTTTCGGCCCCAGCATTTT.

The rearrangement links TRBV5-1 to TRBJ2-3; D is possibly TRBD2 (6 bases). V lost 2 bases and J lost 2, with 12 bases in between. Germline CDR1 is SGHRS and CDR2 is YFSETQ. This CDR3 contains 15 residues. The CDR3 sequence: CASSFMWGDTDTQYF. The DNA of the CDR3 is TGCGCCAGCAGCTTTATGTGGGGGGACACAGATACGCAGTATTTT.

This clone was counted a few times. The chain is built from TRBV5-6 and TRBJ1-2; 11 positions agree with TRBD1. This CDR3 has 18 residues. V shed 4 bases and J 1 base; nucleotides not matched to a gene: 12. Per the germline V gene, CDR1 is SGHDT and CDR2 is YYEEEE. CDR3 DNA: TGTGCCAGCAGCCCCCTAGCGGACAGGGGGCAAAGTAACTATGGCTACACCTTC. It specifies CASSPLADRGQSNYGYTF.

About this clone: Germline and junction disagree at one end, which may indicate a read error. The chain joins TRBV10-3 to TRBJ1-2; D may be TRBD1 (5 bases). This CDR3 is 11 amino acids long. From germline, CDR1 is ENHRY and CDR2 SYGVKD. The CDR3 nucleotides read TGTGCCATCACTGAGAACAGGGGCTACACCTTC. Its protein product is CAITENRGYTF.

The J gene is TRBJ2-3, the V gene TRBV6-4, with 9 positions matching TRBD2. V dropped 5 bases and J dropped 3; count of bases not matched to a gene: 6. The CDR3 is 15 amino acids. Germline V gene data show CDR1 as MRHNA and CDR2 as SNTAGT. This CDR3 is CASSLLAGQTDTQYF. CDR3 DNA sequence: TGTGCCAGCAGTCTTCTAGCGGGACAAACAGATACGCAGTATTTT.

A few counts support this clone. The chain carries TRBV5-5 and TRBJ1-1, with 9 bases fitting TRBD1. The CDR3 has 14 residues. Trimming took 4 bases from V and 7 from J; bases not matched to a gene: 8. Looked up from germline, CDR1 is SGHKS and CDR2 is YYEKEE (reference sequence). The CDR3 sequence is CASSRLPGQGEAFF. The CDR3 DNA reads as TGTGCCAGCAGCCGACTCCCGGGACAGGGTGAAGCTTTCTTT. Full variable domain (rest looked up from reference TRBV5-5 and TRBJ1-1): DAGVTQSPTHLIKTRGQQVTLRCSPISGHKSVSWYQQVLGQGPQFIFQYYEKEERGRGNFPDRFSARQFPNYSSELNVNALLLGDSALYLCASSRLPGQGEAFFGQGTRLTVV.

DNA of the CDR3: TGTGCCAGCAGCCAGTTTGTCTTTTCCGAGCAGTACTTC. It yields the protein CASSQFVFSEQYF. This rearrangement joins TRBV14 to TRBJ2-7; D is unclear. V was cut by 3 bases and J by 6 bases, with 12 bases left in between. Per germline, CDR1 SGHDN and CDR2 FVKESK. The CDR3 is 13 amino acids.

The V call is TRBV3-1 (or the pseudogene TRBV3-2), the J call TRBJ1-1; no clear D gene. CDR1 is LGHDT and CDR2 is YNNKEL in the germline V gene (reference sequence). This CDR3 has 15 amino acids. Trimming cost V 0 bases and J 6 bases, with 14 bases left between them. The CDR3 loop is CASSQEGGMRAEAFF. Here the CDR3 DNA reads TGTGCCAGCAGCCAAGAGGGCGGGATGAGGGCTGAAGCTTTCTTT.

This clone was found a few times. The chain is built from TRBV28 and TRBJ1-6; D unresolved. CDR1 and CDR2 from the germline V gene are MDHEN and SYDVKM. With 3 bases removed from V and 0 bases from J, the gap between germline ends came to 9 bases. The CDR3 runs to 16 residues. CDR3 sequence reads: CASSLSGSSYNSPLHF. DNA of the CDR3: TGTGCCAGCAGTTTGTCAGGAAGCTCCTATAATTCACCCCTCCACTTT.